This T cell receptor beta chain was found in a study of patients and donors after allogeneic stem cell transplantation. The CDR3 is 16 amino acids. Trimming cost V 0 bases and J 2 bases, with 11 bases left between them. One entry per CDR3 protein, called by TCRdb with MiXCR from the RT-PCR reads. The sample consists of under 170,000 distinct CDR3 sequences, approximately 35% of them appearing once. This clonotype was observed a handful of times. This TCR was recovered from a human donor who was either an allogeneic HSCT recipient or a stem cell or donor lymphocyte infusion donor (not recorded which). It is not recorded whose cells these are; they may come from a transplant donor. The sample was blood, either unsorted or a sorted T cell fraction (not recorded which). The rearrangement links TRBV12-3 or TRBV12-4 to TRBJ1-5; TRBD1 might be the D (6 bases). The chain's CDR3 is CASSLALTGGNQPQHF. The CDR3 DNA reads as TGTGCCAGCAGTTTAGCGCTGACAGGCGGCAATCAGCCCCAGCATTTT.